The next 23 T cell receptor beta chains were all read from a single sample in a study of cytomegalovirus exposure and HLA in healthy donors. With 60 Vbeta and 13 Jbeta primers, the PCR was carried out. The method was immunoSEQ multiplex PCR; TCRdb's version includes in-frame clones alone and lacks a portion of them. The sample has 150,000 to 190,000 clones; 82% are singletons. Sequencing used PBMCs. Every receptor here comes from a woman in her 50s in good health and CMV-seropositive.

The rearrangement joins TRBV9 to TRBJ2-2, with D unresolved. Germline CDR1 reads SGDLS; CDR2 reads YYNGEE. Trimming pared 2 bases from V and 0 bases from J, leaving 8 bases between. The CDR3 length is 15 residues. CDR3 nucleotides: TGTGCCAGCAGCGTTAGTAGTACGAACACCGGGGAGCTGTTTTTT. Protein product: CASSVSSTNTGELFF.

This chain connects TRBV15 to TRBJ1-5, with 7 bases matching TRBD1. The CDR3 sequence is 15 residues long. From germline, CDR1 is LNHNV and CDR2 YYDKDF (reference sequence). V gave up 3 bases and J gave up 7 bases; unmatched junction bases: 9. The CDR3 coding sequence is TGTGCCACCAGCAGGGTAGGACAGGTGGACCAGCCCCAGCATTTT. Translating it yields CATSRVGQVDQPQHF. The full variable domain, completed using reference TRBV15 and TRBJ1-5, is DAMVIQNPRYQVTQFGKPVTLSCSQTLNHNVMYWYQQKSSQAPKLLFHYYDKDFNNEADTPDNFQSRRPNTSFCFLDIRSPGLGDTAMYLCATSRVGQVDQPQHFGDGTRLSIL.

The chain employs TRBV30 and TRBJ1-3; 8 bases map to TRBD1. V lost 3 bases, J lost 8 bases, and 9 bases stayed unmatched. Germline loops: CDR1 GTSNPN, CDR2 SVGIG (reference sequence). This CDR3 comprises 14 residues. CDR3 DNA: TGTGCCTGGAGAGGACAGGGAGGCGGATACACCATATATTTT. This codes for CAWRGQGGGYTIYF. The variable domain in full, completed from reference TRBV30 and TRBJ1-3, reads SQTIHQWPATLVQPVGSPLSLECTVEGTSNPNLYWYRQAAGRGLQLLFYSVGIGQISSEVPQNLSASRPQDRQFILSSKKLLLSDSGFYLCAWRGQGGGYTIYFGEGSWLTVV.

The rearrangement joins TRBV25-1 to TRBJ2-2; D uncertain. CDR3 length: 11 amino acids. V lost 6 bases and J 6 bases, leaving 5 bases between the germline ends. Germline values: CDR1 MGHDK, CDR2 SYGVNS. In DNA, the CDR3 is TGTGCCAGCAGGTTCGCCGGGGAGCTGTTTTTT. This codes for CASRFAGELFF.

The rearrangement joins TRBV9 to TRBJ2-5, with 8 bases matching TRBD2. Germline loops: CDR1 SGDLS, CDR2 YYNGEE. This CDR3 comprises 16 residues. The trim removed 0 bases at V and 4 bases at J, leaving 8 bases unmatched. This chain's CDR3 is CASSVATGGAGETQYF. The CDR3 DNA follows: TGTGCCAGCAGCGTAGCTACGGGGGGGGCGGGAGAGACCCAGTACTTC. The variable domain in full, completed from reference TRBV9 and TRBJ2-5, reads DSGVTQTPKHLITATGQRVTLRCSPRSGDLSVYWYQQSLDQGLQFLIQYYNGEERAKGNILERFSAQQFPDLHSELNLSSLELGDSALYFCASSVATGGAGETQYFGPGTRLLVL.

The chain has TRBV5-5 and TRBJ2-3; 8 bases are a match to TRBD2. CDR3 length: 15 amino acids. Germline-derived CDR1 and CDR2 are SGHKS and YYEKEE (reference sequence). The trim removed 4 bases at V and 5 bases at J, leaving 9 bases unmatched. CDR3 amino acids: CASSPLAGFIDTQYF. The CDR3 DNA follows: TGTGCCAGCAGCCCTTTAGCGGGGTTTATAGATACGCAGTATTTT.

The chain couples TRBV27 to TRBJ2-2, with D maybe TRBD1 (5 bases). V lost 3 bases and J lost 1, with 6 bases in between. The CDR3 is made up of 14 amino acids. Germline V gene lookup returns CDR1 MNHEY and CDR2 SMNVEV (reference sequence). The CDR3 nucleotides read TGTGCCAGCAGTTTGGGGCTGAACACCGGGGAGCTGTTTTTT. Protein sequence: CASSLGLNTGELFF.

The J gene is TRBJ2-1, the V gene TRBV29-1; D is unresolved. The germline V gene has CDR1 SQVTM and CDR2 ANQGSEA. The CDR3 sequence is 13 residues long. Deletions cut 7 bases from V and 5 bases from J, with 15 bases between. The CDR3 reads CSALLAYNNEQFF. CDR3 bases: TGCAGCGCTTTATTAGCTTACAACAATGAGCAGTTCTTC.

The J gene is TRBJ2-6, the V gene TRBV19; the D is unclear. With 6 bases removed from V and 1 base from J, the gap between germline ends came to 13 bases. The V gene's germline CDR1 is LNHDA and CDR2 SQIVND (reference sequence). The length of the CDR3 is 16 residues. The chain's CDR3 is CASSLNSNSGANVLTF. The CDR3 DNA is TGTGCCAGTAGCCTGAACTCGAATTCTGGGGCCAACGTCCTGACTTTC.

The J gene is TRBJ2-7, the V gene TRBV25-1; TRBD1 matches at 12 bases. Trimming at V came to 11 bases and at J to 3 bases, leaving 11 bases not matched to a gene. The germline V gene has CDR1 MGHDK and CDR2 SYGVNS. This CDR3 has 15 amino acids. CDR3: CAGGTGGRKGYEQYF. The DNA for the CDR3 is TGTGCCGGAGGGACAGGGGGCAGGAAAGGCTACGAGCAGTACTTC.

V gene TRBV7-2 combines with J gene TRBJ2-7, with D possibly being TRBD2 (6 bases). V lost 4 bases to trimming and J lost 9 bases, with 13 bases between them. CDR3 length equals 12 residues. Germline V gives CDR1 SGHTA, CDR2 FQGNSA. This chain's CDR3 is CASSSDLGGQYF. The DNA for the CDR3 is TGTGCCAGCAGCTCTGATTTGGGAGGGCAGTACTTC.

The J gene is TRBJ1-6, the V gene TRBV15; maybe TRBD1 (6 bases). Germline loops: CDR1 LNHNV, CDR2 YYDKDF (reference sequence). This CDR3 region has 15 residues. Trimming took 2 bases from V and 6 from J, leaving 11 bases between them. CDR3 DNA sequence: TGTGCCACCAGCAGACCGAGACAGGTTAATTCACCCCTCCACTTT. This codes for CATSRPRQVNSPLHF.

The rearrangement links TRBV14 to TRBJ2-3; 8 positions match TRBD1. Losses at the gene ends were 5 bases for V and 3 bases for J; bases not matched to a gene: 7. Germline values: CDR1 SGHDN, CDR2 FVKESK. The CDR3 is made up of 15 amino acids. CDR3 amino acids: CASSGYRTGTDTQYF. CDR3 DNA sequence: TGTGCCAGCAGCGGTTACCGGACAGGGACAGATACGCAGTATTTT.

The chain is built from TRBV5-1 and TRBJ2-5, with a weak D call TRBD2 (5 bases). The length of the CDR3 is 14 residues. Germline assignment: CDR1 SGHRS and CDR2 YFSETQ. V lost 1 base and J lost 3, with 10 bases in between. CDR3 protein: CASSLFGLEETQYF. As DNA, the CDR3 is TGCGCCAGCAGCTTGTTTGGACTCGAAGAGACCCAGTACTTC.

V is TRBV4-1 and J is TRBJ1-4, with D uncertain. The CDR3 is 16 residues long. The germline CDR1 and CDR2 sequences are MGHRA and YSYEKL. V was clipped by 1 base and J by 1 base, with 10 bases between them. The CDR3 DNA follows: TGCGCCAGCAGCCAAGGGTGGGGAGGAACTAATGAAAAACTGTTTTTT. This encodes CASSQGWGGTNEKLFF.

The chain has TRBV4-3 and TRBJ2-1; 11 positions match TRBD2. After removal of 1 base from V and 10 bases from J, the junction contained 9 bases not matched to a gene. Germline CDR1 reads LGHNA; CDR2 reads YSLEER. This CDR3 region has 16 residues. In DNA form, the CDR3 reads TGCGCCAGCAGCCAAGTAAATAGCGGGGGGGCAGAGGAGCAGTTCTTC. Its translation: CASSQVNSGGAEEQFF.

The chain is built from TRBV2 and TRBJ1-2; D is unclear. V dropped 1 base and J dropped 1 base, with 10 bases sitting between them. Germline V gives CDR1 SNHLY, CDR2 FYNNEI. CDR3 size: 15 residues. As DNA, the CDR3 is TGTGCCAGCAGTGAAGACGGAGAAGGTAACTATGGCTACACCTTC. Translation gives CASSEDGEGNYGYTF. Together with reference TRBV2 and TRBJ1-2, the CDR3 gives the full variable domain: EPEVTQTPSHQVTQMGQEVILRCVPISNHLYFYWYRQILGQKVEFLVSFYNNEISEKSEIFDDQFSVERPDGSNFTLKIRSTKLEDSAMYFCASSEDGEGNYGYTFGSGTRLTVV.

This chain connects TRBV7-2 to TRBJ2-5, with 7 bases lining up with TRBD2. The J call is in doubt because the DNA end fits TRBJ2-7 better. Per germline, CDR1 SGHTA and CDR2 FQGNSA. This CDR3 has 15 residues. The CDR3 DNA sequence: TGTGCCAGCAGCAACTTGGGGGGGTCGAACTACGAGCAGTACTTC. Translating it yields CASSNLGGSNYEQYF.

This sequence joins TRBV7-2 and TRBJ2-7, with a possible D match to TRBD2 (6 bases). Germline values: CDR1 SGHTA, CDR2 FQGNSA. V was clipped by 4 bases and J by 3 bases, with 13 bases between them. This CDR3 is built from 14 residues. The chain's CDR3 is CASSSRTGDYEQYF. The CDR3, as DNA: TGTGCCAGCAGCTCAAGGACGGGGGACTACGAGCAGTACTTC.

The chain couples TRBV9 to TRBJ2-3; 12 bases align to TRBD2. J was trimmed by 4 bases and V by 8 bases; bases with no gene match: 2. Germline CDR1 is SGDLS and CDR2 is YYNGEE. There are 13 residues in the CDR3. This CDR3 is CASGTSGSDTQYF. The CDR3 DNA reads TGTGCCAGTGGGACTAGCGGGTCAGATACGCAGTATTTT.

The chain carries TRBV10-3 and TRBJ2-1; D is possibly TRBD2 (5 bases). Germline-derived CDR1 and CDR2 are ENHRY and SYGVKD. Between the trimmed V and J ends, which lost 3 bases and 7 bases, there was a span of 16 bases. The CDR3 extends over 15 amino acids. The CDR3 loop reads CAISDLGVSGNEQFF. Written as DNA, the CDR3 is TGTGCCATCAGTGACCTCGGGGTTAGTGGGAATGAGCAGTTCTTC.

V usage is TRBV4-2 and J usage is TRBJ2-1; D is possibly TRBD2 (6 bases). The V and J ends lost 0 bases and 4 bases respectively, with 16 bases between them. This CDR3 has 17 amino acids. In germline, CDR1 is LGHNA, CDR2 YNFKEQ. CDR3 DNA: TGTGCCAGCAGCCAAGAGTCGAGAGTAGCGGAGTACAATGAGCAGTTCTTC. Translation gives CASSQESRVAEYNEQFF.

This clone was seen a handful of times. This chain connects TRBV30 to TRBJ2-3; 8 bases are a match to TRBD1. Germline-derived CDR1 and CDR2 are GTSNPN and SVGIG (reference sequence). The J segment lost 5 bases and the V segment lost 3 bases, leaving 10 bases of the junction unmatched. This CDR3 region has 15 residues. CDR3 sequence (DNA): TGTGCCTGGAGCCGAGGGACAGGACAGGTAGATACGCAGTATTTT. Its translation: CAWSRGTGQVDTQYF.